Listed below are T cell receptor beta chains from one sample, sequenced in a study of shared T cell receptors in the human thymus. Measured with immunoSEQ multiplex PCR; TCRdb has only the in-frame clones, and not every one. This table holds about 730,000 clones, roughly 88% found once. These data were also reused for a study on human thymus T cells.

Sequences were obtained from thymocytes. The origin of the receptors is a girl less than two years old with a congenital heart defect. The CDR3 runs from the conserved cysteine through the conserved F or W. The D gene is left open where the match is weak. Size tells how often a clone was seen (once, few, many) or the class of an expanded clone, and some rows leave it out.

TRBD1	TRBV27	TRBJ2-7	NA	TGTGCCAGCAGTCCGGGACAGGGCTTCCACGAGCAGTACTTC	CASSPGQGFHEQYF
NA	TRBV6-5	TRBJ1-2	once	TGTGCCAGCAGTCGCCGACGGGACTATGGCTACACCTTC	CASSRRRDYGYTF
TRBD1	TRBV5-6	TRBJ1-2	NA	TGTGCCAGCAGCTTCGGGGACAGTAGAGGCTACACCTTC	CASSFGDSRGYTF
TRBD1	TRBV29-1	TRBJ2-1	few	TGCAGCGTTGAAACCGGGACAGGGCTCTACAATGAGCAGTTCTTC	CSVETGTGLYNEQFF
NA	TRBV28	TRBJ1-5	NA	TGTGCCAGCAGATTCGGACATCCCGGAAGGGATCAGCCCCAGCATTTT	CASRFGHPGRDQPQHF
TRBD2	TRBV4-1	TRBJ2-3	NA	TGCGCCAGCAGCCAAGCTGACGCGGGGGAGGAAAATACGCAGTATTTT	CASSQADAGEENTQYF
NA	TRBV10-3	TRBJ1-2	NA	TGTGCCATCAGTGCACGGGGCTATGGCTACACCTTC	CAISARGYGYTF
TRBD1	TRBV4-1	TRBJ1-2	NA	TGCGCCAGCAGCCTCCCACAGGGGTCAGGCGAAGGCTACACCTTC	CASSLPQGSGEGYTF
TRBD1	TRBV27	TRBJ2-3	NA	TGTGCCAGCAGTTTGAGGGGGCGCACAGATACGCAGTATTTT	CASSLRGRTDTQYF
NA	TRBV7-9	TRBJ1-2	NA	TGTGCCAGCAGAACGAGTAGGGGCCCTCTCGGCTACACCTTC	CASRTSRGPLGYTF
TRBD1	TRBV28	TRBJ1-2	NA	TGTGCCAGCGGCATGATTGAGGACAGGTACTATGGCTACACCTTC	CASGMIEDRYYGYTF
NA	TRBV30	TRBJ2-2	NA	TGTGCCTGGAGTAGGAGCACCGGGGAGCTGTTTTTT	CAWSRSTGELFF
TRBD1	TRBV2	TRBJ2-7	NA	TGTGCCAGTCAGACCGGGACAGCCGACTACGAGCAGTACTTC	CASQTGTADYEQYF
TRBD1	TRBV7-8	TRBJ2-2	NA	TGTGCCAGCAGCTTGGACAGGGGGGCCGGGGAGCTGTTTTTT	CASSLDRGAGELFF
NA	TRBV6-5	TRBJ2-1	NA	TGTGCCAGCAATGAACGGAGACACAATGAGCAGTTCTTC	CASNERRHNEQFF
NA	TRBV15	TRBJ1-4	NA	TGTGCCACCAGGGGGAGGCTCACCGCTAATGAAAAACTGTTTTTT	CATRGRLTANEKLFF
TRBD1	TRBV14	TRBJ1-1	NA	TGTGCCAGCAGCCAATCTCACGGGACAGGGCGGATGAACACTGAAGCTTTCTTT	CASSQSHGTGRMNTEAFF
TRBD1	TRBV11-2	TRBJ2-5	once	TGTGCCAGCAGCCGACAGAGGGGGCATTTCGCTCGCAGCCAAGAGACCCAGTACTTC	CASSRQRGHFARSQETQYF
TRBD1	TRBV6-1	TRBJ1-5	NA	TGTGCCAGTAACGACAGGGGCTATCAGCCCCAGCATTTT	CASNDRGYQPQHF
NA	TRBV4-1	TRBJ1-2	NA	TGCGCCAGCAGCCTAAGCACCGATGGGACATATGGCTACACCTTC	CASSLSTDGTYGYTF
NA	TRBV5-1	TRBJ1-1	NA	TGCGCCAGCAGCTTGGTTCCGATTCTCAGCACTGAAGCTTTCTTT	CASSLVPILSTEAFF
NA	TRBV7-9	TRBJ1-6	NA	TGTGCCAGCAGCACTCGACAGGAGAATGTACCCCTCCACTTT	CASSTRQENVPLHF
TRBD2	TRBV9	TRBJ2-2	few	TGTGCCAGCAGCGCCCTAGCGGGGGCGAACACCGGGGAGCTGTTTTTT	CASSALAGANTGELFF
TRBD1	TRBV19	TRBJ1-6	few	TGTGCCAGTAGCCCCCACGGGGACAGGCCTTCACCCCTCCACTTT	CASSPHGDRPSPLHF
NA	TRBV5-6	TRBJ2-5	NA	TGTGCCAGCAGCTTGCAATTCGGAGAGACCCAGTACTTC	CASSLQFGETQYF
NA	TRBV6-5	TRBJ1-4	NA	TGTGCCAGCCTCGGTACTAATGAAAAACTGTTTTTT	CASLGTNEKLFF
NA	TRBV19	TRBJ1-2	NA	TGTGCCAGTAGTAAGGACAGTTCCTCCTACGGCTACACCTTC	CASSKDSSSYGYTF
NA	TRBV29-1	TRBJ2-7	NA	TGCAGCGCCGTCGGGTACTCCTACGAGCAGTACTTC	CSAVGYSYEQYF
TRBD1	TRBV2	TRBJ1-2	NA	TGTGCCAGCATTACCTGGACAGGGGGCGACTATGGCTACACCTTC	CASITWTGGDYGYTF
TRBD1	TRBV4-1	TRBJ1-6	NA	TGCGCCAGCAGCCAAGCCCAGGGGGCTGGGGTATTTAATTCACCCCTCCACTTT	CASSQAQGAGVFNSPLHF
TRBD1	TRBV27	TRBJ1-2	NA	TGTGCCAGCAGTTCAACACCGACAGGGGTCCCTCGTGGCTACACCTTC	CASSSTPTGVPRGYTF
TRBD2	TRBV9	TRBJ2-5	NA	TGTGCCAGCAGCGGTCGGGGGGGAGGAGAGACCCAGTACTTC	CASSGRGGGETQYF
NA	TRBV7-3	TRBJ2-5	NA	TGTGCCAGCAGCTTAAAAGGGGGAAACCAAGAGACCCAGTACTTC	CASSLKGGNQETQYF
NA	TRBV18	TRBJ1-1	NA	TGTGCCAGCTCACCACTGTTGGACAGCCTAGAAGCTTTCTTT	CASSPLLDSLEAFF
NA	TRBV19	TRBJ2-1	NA	TGTGCCAGTAGTAGCGATGAGCAGTTCTTC	CASSSDEQFF
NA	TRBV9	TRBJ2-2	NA	TGTGCCAGCAGCGTAGCTCGCGGGGAGCTGTTTTTT	CASSVARGELFF
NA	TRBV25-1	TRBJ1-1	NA	TGTGCCAGCAATCGACAGGAAGGCACTGAAGCTTTCTTT	CASNRQEGTEAFF
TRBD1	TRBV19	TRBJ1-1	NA	TGTGCCAGTATGTCCGGGACAGGGCTAGCTGAAGCTTTCTTT	CASMSGTGLAEAFF
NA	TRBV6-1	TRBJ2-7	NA	TGTGCCAGCAGTATAACAGACGGGATGGGGGAGCAGTACTTC	CASSITDGMGEQYF
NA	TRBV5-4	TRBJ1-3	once	TGTGCCAGCAGCTTGGTGGTGGCCAGGGATACCCCATGGAACACCATATATTTT	CASSLVVARDTPWNTIYF
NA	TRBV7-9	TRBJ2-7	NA	TGTGCCAGCAGCTTATTGCCAGGCCACGAGCAGTACTTC	CASSLLPGHEQYF
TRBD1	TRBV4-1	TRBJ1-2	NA	TGCGCCAGCAGCCAAGAAGTTGCCCCTATGGGTGCAGGGGGAGGCTACACCTTC	CASSQEVAPMGAGGGYTF
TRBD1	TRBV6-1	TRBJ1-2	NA	TGTGCCAGCAGTGAAGCGGAGACAGGGGTTGGCTATGGCTACACCTTC	CASSEAETGVGYGYTF
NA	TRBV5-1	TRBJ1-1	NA	TGCGCCAGCAGCTTGGACCGGGGGGCCCAGAACACTGAAGCTTTCTTT	CASSLDRGAQNTEAFF
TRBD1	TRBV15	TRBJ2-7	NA	TGTGCCACCAGCAGCATTACAGGGGGCCGGAGCTCCTACGAGCAGTACTTC	CATSSITGGRSSYEQYF
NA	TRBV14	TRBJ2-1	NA	TGTGCCAGCAGCCAAGACTGCTACAATGAGCAGTTCTTC	CASSQDCYNEQFF
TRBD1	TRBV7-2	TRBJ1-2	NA	TGTGCCAGCAGTCCGGGACAGGATAAGGGCTACACCTTC	CASSPGQDKGYTF
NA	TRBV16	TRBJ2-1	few	TGTGCCAGCAGCCGGGTGAGGGAGCCGAACAATGAGCAGTTCTTC	CASSRVREPNNEQFF
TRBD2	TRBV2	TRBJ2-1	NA	TGTGCCAGCAGTTCCCGAGCGGGGGGGTACAATGAGCAGTTCTTC	CASSSRAGGYNEQFF
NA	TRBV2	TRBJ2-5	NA	TGTGCCAGCAGTGAAGGTAACAGAGACCAACAAGAGACCCAGTACTTC	CASSEGNRDQQETQYF
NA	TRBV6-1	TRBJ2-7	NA	TGTGCCAGCCGGCACCCGGGAAATCTCTACGAGCAGTACTTC	CASRHPGNLYEQYF
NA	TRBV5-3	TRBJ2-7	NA	TGTGCCAGAACCCTTTCCCCCATGGTCGGCTCCTACGAGCAGTACTTC	CARTLSPMVGSYEQYF
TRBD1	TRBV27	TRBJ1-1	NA	TGTGCCAGCAGTTACCGCAGGGGGGCGAGGACTGAAGCTTTCTTT	CASSYRRGARTEAFF
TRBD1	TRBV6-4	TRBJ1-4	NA	TGTGCCAGCAGTGATACGGGACAGGCGGGCGAAAAACTGTTTTTT	CASSDTGQAGEKLFF
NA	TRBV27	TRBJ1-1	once	TGTGCCAGCAGTCCCCAGGGGCATACTGAAGCTTTCTTT	CASSPQGHTEAFF
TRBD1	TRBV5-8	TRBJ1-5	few	TGTGCCAGCAGCTGGGAGACGGACAGGGGCCCTCATCAGCCCCAGCATTTT	CASSWETDRGPHQPQHF
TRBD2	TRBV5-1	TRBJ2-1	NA	TGCGCCAGCAGCTGTGGGACTAGCGGACCCGCGGCCTACAATGATGAGCAGTTCTTC	CASSCGTSGPAAYNDEQFF
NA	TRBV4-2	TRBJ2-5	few	TGTGCCAGCAGCCACACTTGGGGAACAGGGAAGGAGACCCAGTACTTC	CASSHTWGTGKETQYF